This entry is about one TCR beta chain. These data come from a study of technical replicates of blood from a few donors. TCRdb's copy holds only in-frame clones and misses some; the assay was immunoSEQ multiplex PCR. Of 84,000 or so clones listed, around 94% are singletons. This clonotype originated in a human donor in good health. Sequencing was carried out using T cells isolated from PBMCs.

The DNA of the CDR3 is TGTGCCAGCAGTAGCGGCCGTTCCACAGATACGCAGTATTTT. Protein: CASSSGRSTDTQYF. The chain employs TRBV2 and TRBJ2-3; D perhaps matches TRBD2 (5 bases). CDR1 is SNHLY and CDR2 is FYNNEI in the germline V gene. This CDR3 contains 14 residues. V was cut by 5 bases and J by 2 bases, with 11 bases left in between.